This T cell receptor (beta chain) was documented in a study of blood T cell repertoires in COVID-19. Methods used by the authors: Estimation of nucleated cell counts relied on the amplification of reference gene primers. Clones were sequenced by immunoSEQ multiplex PCR, and TCRdb holds only the in-frame ones, with some missing. That table gives V, J and clone size, and the DNA gave D and trimming. This sample has approximately 54,000 clones, with 80% to 90% found just once. Germline trimming cut 4 bases from V and 4 bases from J; bases unmatched to any gene: 5. Germline V CDR1 and CDR2: SGDLS, YYNGEE. This CDR3 has 15 amino acids. This clone has a handful of counts.

The specimen was peripheral blood. The receptor was isolated from a woman aged 55-70 years with acute or convalescent COVID-19. This sequence joins TRBV9 and TRBJ1-6; 7 bases align to TRBD1. The DNA for the CDR3 is TGTGCCAGCAGCTCCGGGACAGTATATAATTCACCCCTCCACTTT. This translates into CASSSGTVYNSPLHF.